These 15 T cell receptor beta chains originate from one sample sequenced in a study of CD8+CD57+ T cells in acquired aplastic anemia. Template material for TCR beta VDJ and CDR3 profiling consisted of genomic DNA. TCRdb passed the reads through MiXCR, listing each CDR3 protein once. The sample has over 45,000 distinct CDR3 sequences, about two thirds seen once. Sequencing used sorted CD4+, CD8+, or CD8+CD57+ T cells (not recorded which) from PBMCs. Receptors originate from a human donor in good health, serving as a control.

J is TRBJ1-2 and V is TRBV7-2; the match to TRBD1 covers 10 bases. Trimming cost V 5 bases and J 4 bases; bases outside gene matches: 7. The CDR3 length is 15 residues. CDR1 is SGHTA, CDR2 FQGNSA, per germline. The CDR3 reads CTSSLGQGGVYGYTF. The CDR3 DNA is TGTACCAGCAGCCTCGGACAGGGGGGAGTCTATGGCTACACCTTC.

V gene TRBV7-2 combines with J gene TRBJ2-5; 7 bases agree with TRBD1. V gave up 5 bases and J gave up 7 bases; unmatched junction bases: 13. From germline, CDR1 is SGHTA and CDR2 FQGNSA. The CDR3 loop spans 15 amino acids. This CDR3 reads CASSQGQEVFRTQYF. The CDR3 nucleotides are TGTGCCAGCAGCCAAGGACAGGAGGTGTTTAGGACCCAGTACTTC.

The V and J genes are TRBV7-9 and TRBJ2-2, with 11 bases lining up with TRBD2. Germline-derived CDR1 and CDR2 are SEHNR and FQNEAQ (reference sequence). Trimming removed 3 bases from V and 5 bases from J; junction bases left unmatched: 2. The CDR3 is made up of 15 amino acids. CDR3 DNA sequence: TGTGCCAGCAGCTTGACTAGCGGGGATACCGGGGAGCTGTTTTTT. Translation: CASSLTSGDTGELFF.

In this sample, this clonotype is medium-sized (0.01 to 0.1%). The chain combines TRBV6-1 with TRBJ2-3; 11 bases agree with TRBD2. Losses at the gene ends were 4 bases for V and 4 bases for J; bases not matched to a gene: 4. Germline CDR1 reads MNHNS; CDR2 reads SASEGT. The CDR3 contains 15 residues. CDR3 sequence: CASSGTSGSSDTQYF. The DNA for the CDR3 is TGTGCCAGCAGTGGGACTAGCGGGTCTTCAGATACGCAGTATTTT.

The chain couples TRBV19 to TRBJ2-1; 12 bases are shared with TRBD2. V shed 7 bases and J 7 bases; nucleotides not matched to a gene: 11. The CDR3 has 16 residues. Germline V gives CDR1 LNHDA, CDR2 SQIVND (reference sequence). CDR3 amino acids: CASTYNGLAGRNEQFF. The CDR3 DNA reads as TGTGCCAGTACCTACAACGGACTAGCGGGAAGGAATGAGCAGTTCTTC.

The chain is built from TRBV15 and TRBJ2-7; 7 bases match TRBD1. Germline trimming cut 1 base from V and 2 bases from J; bases unmatched to any gene: 2. Germline assignment: CDR1 LNHNV and CDR2 YYDKDF (reference sequence). The CDR3 extends over 14 amino acids. CDR3 nucleotides: TGTGCCACCAGCAGAGGGACAGGTACCTACGAGCAGTACTTC. Protein: CATSRGTGTYEQYF.

The V and J genes are TRBV15 and TRBJ1-2; D is ambiguous. The germline V and J ends were trimmed by 0 bases and 4 bases, with 12 bases remaining between them. The CDR3 has 15 amino acids. In germline, CDR1 is LNHNV, CDR2 YYDKDF (reference sequence). The CDR3 DNA reads as TGTGCCACCAGCAGAGACCTCGCAGAAGCCTATGGCTACACCTTC. Protein sequence: CATSRDLAEAYGYTF. Full variable domain (outside the CDR3, taken from reference TRBV15 and TRBJ1-2): DAMVIQNPRYQVTQFGKPVTLSCSQTLNHNVMYWYQQKSSQAPKLLFHYYDKDFNNEADTPDNFQSRRPNTSFCFLDIRSPGLGDTAMYLCATSRDLAEAYGYTFGSGTRLTVV.

The chain uses TRBV7-9 and TRBJ1-6; D is unresolved. Trimming removed 7 bases at V and 15 bases at J, with 16 bases between. Looked up from germline, CDR1 is SEHNR and CDR2 is FQNEAQ (reference sequence). The CDR3 covers 12 residues. CDR3 sequence: CASTHAGERLHF. The DNA of the CDR3 is TGTGCCAGCACCCACGCTGGGGAGCGCCTCCACTTT.

The V gene is TRBV15, the J gene TRBJ1-5, with D perhaps TRBD1 (5 bases). With 4 bases removed from V and 9 bases from J, the gap between germline ends came to 13 bases. CDR1 and CDR2 (germline): LNHNV, YYDKDF (reference sequence). CDR3 length equals 13 residues. The CDR3 region is CATSMGGGGPQHF. CDR3 DNA: TGTGCCACCAGCATGGGAGGCGGGGGGCCCCAGCATTTT.

This clonotype has ten or more counts. The chain employs TRBV24-1 and TRBJ2-3; 7 bases map to TRBD1. Trimming took 4 bases from V and 4 from J; bases not matched to a gene: 10. CDR1 and CDR2 from the germline V gene are KGHDR and SFDVKD. The CDR3 spans 16 residues. DNA for the CDR3: TGTGCCACCAGTGAAAACGACAGGGTTGGACCAGATACGCAGTATTTT. Translation gives CATSENDRVGPDTQYF.

The CDR3 is CASSLEAARSTDTQYF. The CDR3 region has the DNA TGTGCCAGCAGCTTGGAGGCGGCGCGGTCCACAGATACGCAGTATTTT. The chain couples TRBV25-1 to TRBJ2-3, with D perhaps TRBD2 (5 bases). From germline, CDR1 is MGHDK and CDR2 SYGVNS. Trimming removed 6 bases from V and 2 bases from J, with 18 bases in between. This CDR3 region has 16 residues.

The rearrangement links TRBV24-1 to TRBJ2-2, with D perhaps assigned TRBD1 or TRBD2 (6 bases each). CDR1 is KGHDR and CDR2 is SFDVKD in the germline V gene. CDR3 length equals 13 residues. The V gene lost 11 bases and the J gene lost 6 bases, with 15 bases spanning the gap. CDR3 DNA: TGTGCCATTCAAGGAAGGGGGGCCGGGGAGCTGTTTTTT. Residues: CAIQGRGAGELFF.

The J gene is TRBJ1-5, the V gene TRBV5-5; D is unclear. The CDR3 has 13 amino acids. Germline CDR1 and CDR2: SGHKS and YYEKEE (reference sequence). V lost 2 bases to trimming and J lost 3 bases, with 6 bases between them. The CDR3 protein is CASSLDDNQPQHF. CDR3 in DNA: TGTGCCAGCAGCTTAGATGACAATCAGCCCCAGCATTTT.

The chain combines TRBV15 with TRBJ2-2; 7 positions match TRBD2. The trim removed 1 base at V and 7 bases at J, leaving 6 bases unmatched. This CDR3 is built from 15 residues. Germline lookup yields CDR1 LNHNV and CDR2 YYDKDF (reference sequence). The CDR3 DNA follows: TGTGCCACCAGCAGAGGCGGGAGATACGGCGGGGAGCTGTTTTTT. Translation: CATSRGGRYGGELFF.

CDR3 sequence (DNA): TGCAGTGCTAGCTCTTCGGAATTACCTAGCAATCAGCCCCAGCATTTT. This sequence encodes CSASSSELPSNQPQHF. The V gene is TRBV20-1, the J gene TRBJ1-5; D not certain. Trimming stripped 3 bases from V and 0 bases from J, with 15 bases between. Germline loops: CDR1 DFQATT, CDR2 SNEGSKA (reference sequence). This CDR3 is 16 amino acids long.